This note documents a single T cell receptor beta chain sequence. Its target is unknown. With 60 Vbeta and 13 Jbeta primers, the PCR was carried out. TCRdb's copy holds only in-frame clones and misses some; the assay was immunoSEQ multiplex PCR. This repertoire shows approximately 150,000 clones, roughly 80% found once; its top ten account for roughly 3.5%. The germline CDR1 and CDR2 sequences are ENHRY and SYGVKD. Losses at the gene ends were 5 bases for V and 5 bases for J; bases not matched to a gene: 5. This CDR3 has 15 residues. The sample is drawn from a study of cytomegalovirus exposure and HLA in healthy donors. Study context: Out of about 190 million T cells, an earlier analysis found 117 million unique TCR beta sequences in total. Most donors, 81% of more than 300 genotyped, fell in the Caucasian-associated ancestry cluster. Study outcomes and limitations: Using a false discovery rate of 0.05, a later analysis showed that 16,000 or so TCR beta sequences were associated with HLA alleles.

The chain is built from TRBV10-3 and TRBJ2-2; 10 nucleotides align to TRBD2. This clonotype was sampled from a male donor in good health and CMV-seronegative. The source material was PBMCs. The CDR3 coding sequence is TGTGCCATCAGTCATAGCGGGAGGATGACCGGGGAGCTGTTTTTT. Its translation: CAISHSGRMTGELFF.